This T cell receptor (beta chain) was documented in a study of shared clonotypes between healthy human individuals. Broader study findings: It was expected that sequencing depth would affect clonotype sharing among donors.

Trimming at V came to 4 bases and at J to 4 bases, leaving 10 bases not matched to a gene. The CDR3 sequence is 15 residues long. Germline V gene data show CDR1 as SGHNT and CDR2 as YYREEE (reference sequence). Of note for this clone: Its antigen remains unidentified.

Healthy and HIV-negative, the adult donors had no recent acute infections or vaccinations. Splitting of CD4+ cells produced CD45RA+ naive and CD45RA-negative memory subsets. Every subset had its genomic DNA shared out evenly among several immunoSEQ plates. Libraries were prepared by immunoSEQ multiplex PCR; TCRdb keeps only in-frame clonotypes and omits some of them. The table records roughly 1.4 million clones, 97% to 99% of them present only once. The source is a man aged 25 to 40 in good health. The sequencing sample was made of naive CD4+ T cells sorted from blood. Subset described: CD45RA+ positively selected. This rearrangement joins TRBV5-4 to TRBJ2-7; 8 bases match TRBD1. CDR3 loop: CASSPGAGGIYEQYF. The DNA of the CDR3 is TGTGCCAGCAGCCCGGGAGCAGGGGGCATTTACGAGCAGTACTTC.